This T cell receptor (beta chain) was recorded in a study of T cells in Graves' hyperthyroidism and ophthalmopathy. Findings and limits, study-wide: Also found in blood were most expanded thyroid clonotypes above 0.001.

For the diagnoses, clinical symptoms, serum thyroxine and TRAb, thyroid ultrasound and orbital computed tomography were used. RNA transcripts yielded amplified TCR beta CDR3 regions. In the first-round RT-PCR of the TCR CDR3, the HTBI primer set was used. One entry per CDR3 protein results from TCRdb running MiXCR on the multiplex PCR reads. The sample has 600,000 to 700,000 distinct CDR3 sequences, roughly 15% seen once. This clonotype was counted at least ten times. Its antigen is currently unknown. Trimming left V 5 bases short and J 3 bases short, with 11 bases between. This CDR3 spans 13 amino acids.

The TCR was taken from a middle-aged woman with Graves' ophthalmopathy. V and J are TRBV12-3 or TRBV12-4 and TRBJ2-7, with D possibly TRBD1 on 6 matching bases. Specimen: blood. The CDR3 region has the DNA TGTGCCAGCAGTCCCATACAGGGCTACGAGCAGTACTTC. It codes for CASSPIQGYEQYF.